Listed below are T cell receptor beta chains from one sample, sequenced in a study of neurological immune-mediated disorders. TCRdb redid the calling of the 5' RACE reads with MiXCR, one entry per CDR3 protein. The sample consists of around 40,000 distinct CDR3 sequences, around 7.2% of them appearing once. Sequenced: CD4+ T cells from blood. The receptors were sampled from a man between 50 and 59 years old in good health. The CDR3 runs from the conserved cysteine through the conserved F or W. Fields, in order: clone size, V gene, J gene, D gene, CDR3 DNA, CDR3 protein. D genes are given only for firm matches. The size field is filled for only some rows; it gives once, few, many or a size class.

clone size: many; V gene: TRBV20-1; J gene: TRBJ2-1; D gene: TRBD2; CDR3 DNA: TGCAGTGCTCAAACCGGGACTAGCGGCTACAATGAGCAGTTCTTC; CDR3 protein: CSAQTGTSGYNEQFF
clone size: many; V gene: TRBV5-1; J gene: TRBJ2-3; D gene: -; CDR3 DNA: TGCGCCAGCAGCTTGGAGGGTAGCGGAGATACGCAGTATTTT; CDR3 protein: CASSLEGSGDTQYF
clone size: many; V gene: TRBV6-2/TRBV6-3; J gene: TRBJ2-2; D gene: -; CDR3 DNA: TGTGCCAGCAGCCGGACGGGACACTTCACCGGGGAGCTGTTTTTT; CDR3 protein: CASSRTGHFTGELFF
clone size: many; V gene: TRBV3-1; J gene: TRBJ2-1; D gene: TRBD2; CDR3 DNA: TGTGCCAGCAGTTTTCCGATTACTAGCGGGAGAAGGAACGAGCAGTTCTTC; CDR3 protein: CASSFPITSGRRNEQFF
clone size: many; V gene: TRBV18; J gene: TRBJ2-3; D gene: TRBD2; CDR3 DNA: TGTGCCAGCTCATCCAAACTAGCGGGAGTCTCCACAGATACGCAGTATTTT; CDR3 protein: CASSSKLAGVSTDTQYF
clone size: many; V gene: TRBV27; J gene: TRBJ2-2; D gene: TRBD2; CDR3 DNA: TGTGCCAGCAGAAGGACTAGCGGGAGCCTGAACACCGGGGAGCTGTTTTTT; CDR3 protein: CASRRTSGSLNTGELFF
clone size: many; V gene: TRBV6-5; J gene: TRBJ1-5; D gene: -; CDR3 DNA: TGTGCCAGCAGTTACGACAGGAACCAGCCCCAGCATTTT; CDR3 protein: CASSYDRNQPQHF
clone size: many; V gene: TRBV7-2; J gene: TRBJ2-3; D gene: -; CDR3 DNA: TGTGCCAGCAGCCTATACACAGATACGCAGTATTTT; CDR3 protein: CASSLYTDTQYF
clone size: many; V gene: TRBV6-6; J gene: TRBJ2-1; D gene: -; CDR3 DNA: TGTGCCAGCAGTAGACTAGATGAGCAGTTCTTC; CDR3 protein: CASSRLDEQFF
clone size: few; V gene: TRBV12-3/TRBV12-4; J gene: TRBJ2-6; D gene: -; CDR3 DNA: TGTGCCAGCAGCCCCCTTGGCTCCAACGTCCTGACTTTC; CDR3 protein: CASSPLGSNVLTF
clone size: medium-sized; V gene: TRBV28; J gene: TRBJ2-7; D gene: -; CDR3 DNA: TGTGCCAGCAGTTTAGGGGGGTACGAGCAGTACTTC; CDR3 protein: CASSLGGYEQYF
clone size: many; V gene: TRBV29-1; J gene: TRBJ2-1; D gene: -; CDR3 DNA: TGCAGCGTTTTTAAACTCTCAGTTCAGTTCTTC; CDR3 protein: CSVFKLSVQFF
clone size: many; V gene: TRBV20-1; J gene: TRBJ2-3; D gene: TRBD2; CDR3 DNA: TGCAGTGCCCCAAGACTAGCGGGAGATGCGGATACGCAGTATTTT; CDR3 protein: CSAPRLAGDADTQYF
clone size: many; V gene: TRBV10-3; J gene: TRBJ2-1; D gene: -; CDR3 DNA: TGTGCCATCAGCCCGGACACCTACAATGAGCAGTTCTTC; CDR3 protein: CAISPDTYNEQFF
clone size: many; V gene: TRBV6-1; J gene: TRBJ2-1; D gene: -; CDR3 DNA: TGTGCCAGCAGTGAGCCCCCTATTGACAATGAGCAGTTCTTC; CDR3 protein: CASSEPPIDNEQFF
clone size: many; V gene: TRBV12-3/TRBV12-4; J gene: TRBJ1-1; D gene: -; CDR3 DNA: TGTGCCAGCAGTGCGTTGAACACTGAAGCTTTCTTT; CDR3 protein: CASSALNTEAFF
clone size: -; V gene: TRBV9; J gene: TRBJ2-2; D gene: TRBD2; CDR3 DNA: TGTGCTTCGGGGAGGGGGAACACCGGGGAGCTGTTTTTT; CDR3 protein: CASGRGNTGELFF
clone size: many; V gene: TRBV3-1; J gene: TRBJ2-1; D gene: -; CDR3 DNA: TGTGCCAGCAGCGAAGACGTAAACATTTTTTACAATGAGCAGTTCTTC; CDR3 protein: CASSEDVNIFYNEQFF
clone size: many; V gene: TRBV7-9; J gene: TRBJ1-2; D gene: -; CDR3 DNA: TGTGCCAGCAGCTTAAGACAGTCCACCTATGGCTACACCTTC; CDR3 protein: CASSLRQSTYGYTF
clone size: many; V gene: TRBV6-5; J gene: TRBJ2-6; D gene: -; CDR3 DNA: TGTGCCAGCAGTCGCTTTACGGGATCCGGGGCCAACGTCCTGACTTTC; CDR3 protein: CASSRFTGSGANVLTF
clone size: many; V gene: TRBV20-1; J gene: TRBJ2-7; D gene: TRBD2; CDR3 DNA: TGCAGTGCAAGACCCCTAGCGGGAAGTTACGAGCAGTACTTC; CDR3 protein: CSARPLAGSYEQYF
clone size: many; V gene: TRBV18; J gene: TRBJ1-6; D gene: -; CDR3 DNA: TGTGCCAGCTCATTTCCAGGGTCCCCCCTCCACTTT; CDR3 protein: CASSFPGSPLHF